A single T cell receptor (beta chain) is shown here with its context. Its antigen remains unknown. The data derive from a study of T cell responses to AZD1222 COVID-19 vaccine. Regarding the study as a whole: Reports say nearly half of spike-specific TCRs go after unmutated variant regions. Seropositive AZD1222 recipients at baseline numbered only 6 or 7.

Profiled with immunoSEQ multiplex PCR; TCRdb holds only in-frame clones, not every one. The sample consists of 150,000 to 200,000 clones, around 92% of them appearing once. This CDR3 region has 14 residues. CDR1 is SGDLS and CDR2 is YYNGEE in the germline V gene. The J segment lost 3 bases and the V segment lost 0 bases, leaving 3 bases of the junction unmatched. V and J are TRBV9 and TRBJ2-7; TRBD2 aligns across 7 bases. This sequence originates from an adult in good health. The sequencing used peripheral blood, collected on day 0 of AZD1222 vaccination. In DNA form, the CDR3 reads TGTGCCAGCAGCGTAGTTCCTAGCGGCTACGAGCAGTACTTC. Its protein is CASSVVPSGYEQYF.